The 16 T cell receptor beta chains below all came from one sample that was sequenced in a study of spatial heterogeneity in lung cancer. TCRdb ran MiXCR on the 5' RACE reads and lists one entry per CDR3 protein. The table records roughly 7,000 distinct CDR3 sequences, 6.5% to 9% of them present only once. Time point in this sample: sample taken at primary tumor resection. Here the sequenced sample was PBMCs, taken at surgery. The receptors here all came from a male donor with early-stage non-small cell lung cancer.

This clonotype appeared many times. J is TRBJ2-1 and V is TRBV12-3 or TRBV12-4; TRBD2 matches 12 bases. The CDR3 is 14 residues long. Trimming removed 6 bases from V and 8 bases from J; junction bases left unmatched: 5. The CDR3 coding sequence is TGTGCCAGCAGCCTGACTAGCGGGAGCGATGAGCAGTTCTTC. Its translation: CASSLTSGSDEQFF.

On this clonotype itself: A much larger clone differs from this one at a single base, so this may be a read error. This chain links TRBV20-1 with TRBJ2-6; TRBD2 agrees at 7 bases. This CDR3 contains 17 residues. Unmatched junction bases numbered 9, after V lost 4 bases and J lost 0 bases. Germline V gives CDR1 DFQATT, CDR2 SNEGSKA (reference sequence). The CDR3 here is CSATPRGGLSGANVLTF. The DNA for the CDR3 is TGCAGTGCTACTCCCCGGGGAGGGCTCTCTGGGGCCAACGTCCTGACTTTC.

V gene TRBV12-5 combines with J gene TRBJ1-5; weak D call: TRBD1 (5 bases). Between the trimmed V and J ends, which lost 1 base and 3 bases, there was a span of 10 bases. The CDR3 is 15 residues long. Germline V lookup: CDR1 LGHNT, CDR2 FRNRAP. The CDR3 region is CASGLEGIHNQPQHF. Here the CDR3 DNA reads TGTGCTAGTGGTTTGGAGGGGATTCACAATCAGCCCCAGCATTTT.

This clonotype was seen at least ten times. V and J are TRBV20-1 and TRBJ2-1, with 9 nucleotides matching TRBD2. CDR1 and CDR2 (germline): DFQATT, SNEGSKA (reference sequence). This CDR3 is built from 14 residues. The V and J ends lost 3 bases and 6 bases, in that order; junction bases with no gene match: 6. The CDR3 DNA follows: TGCAGTGCTAGCAGAGCGGGGGGTTCCAATGAGCAGTTCTTC. Translated: CSASRAGGSNEQFF.

This clonotype is medium-sized within its sample. This sequence joins TRBV20-1 and TRBJ2-2, with D tentatively TRBD2 (5 bases). The V end was cut by 3 bases, the J end by 4 bases, with 6 bases between. CDR1 is DFQATT, CDR2 SNEGSKA, per germline (reference sequence). This CDR3 is built from 12 residues. The CDR3 protein is CSAREVTGELFF. The CDR3 region has the DNA TGCAGTGCTAGGGAGGTCACCGGGGAGCTGTTTTTT.

This clonotype appeared a few times. The chain carries TRBV6-1 and TRBJ2-1, with D possibly being TRBD1 (5 bases). Germline V gives CDR1 MNHNS, CDR2 SASEGT. Deletions cut 0 bases from V and 4 bases from J, with 13 bases between. This CDR3 comprises 16 residues. The CDR3 coding sequence is TGTGCCAGCAGTGAAGCATTGGACCGGACATACAATGAGCAGTTCTTC. Translating gives CASSEALDRTYNEQFF.

This clonotype was seen repeatedly, ten times or more. The chain links TRBV6-2 or TRBV6-3 to TRBJ2-7; weak D call: TRBD2 (6 bases). The CDR3 totals 15 residues. CDR1 and CDR2 from the germline V gene are MNHEY and SVGEGT. Trimming took off 7 bases at V and 5 bases at J, with 21 bases between the two ends. The CDR3 region has the DNA TGTGCCAGCACTATCAGGGCGGGACCAGCGGACGAGCAGTACGTC. Its translation is CASTIRAGPADEQYV.

This clonotype was seen at least ten times. The chain carries TRBV7-9 and TRBJ2-1; D unresolved. V was shortened by 5 bases and J by 7 bases, with 18 bases between the two germline ends. The CDR3 sequence is 15 residues long. Germline CDR1 SEHNR, CDR2 FQNEAQ (reference sequence). For the CDR3, the DNA is TGTGCCAGCAGCCCCAAGACAAGAGTGGGGAATGAGCAGTTCTTC. This encodes CASSPKTRVGNEQFF.

This clonotype appeared many times. The CDR3 region has the DNA TGTGCCAGCAACGCGGCTCCGGCTTTAGCCAAAAACATTCAGTACTTC. This translates into CASNAAPALAKNIQYF. The chain carries TRBV11-2 and TRBJ2-4; no clear D gene. The V and J ends lost 7 bases and 0 bases respectively, with 16 bases between them. The CDR3 extends over 16 amino acids. Germline assignment: CDR1 SGHAT and CDR2 FQNNGV.

The table lists this clonotype with many counts. J is TRBJ2-2 and V is TRBV19; D is unclear. There are 14 residues in the CDR3. Germline values: CDR1 LNHDA, CDR2 SQIVND (reference sequence). The V end lost 4 bases, the J end lost 2 bases, and 8 bases lay between the germline ends. The CDR3, as DNA: TGTGCCAGTAGTACCCAAATAAACACCGGGGAGCTGTTTTTT. It translates to CASSTQINTGELFF.

This clonotype was observed a few times. The genes are TRBV7-2 and TRBJ2-1; tentatively, D is TRBD2 (5 bases). Trimming cost V 2 bases and J 2 bases, with 13 bases left between them. Germline-derived CDR1 and CDR2 are SGHTA and FQGNSA. This CDR3 is built from 16 residues. CDR3 nucleotide sequence: TGTGCCAGCAGCTTAACAGCACAACTAGCCTACAATGAGCAGTTCTTC. It is translated as CASSLTAQLAYNEQFF.

The V call is TRBV7-9, the J call TRBJ2-7; the match to TRBD1 covers 9 bases. The CDR3 runs to 14 residues. Germline lookup yields CDR1 SEHNR and CDR2 FQNEAQ (reference sequence). Trimming took 1 base from V and 2 from J; bases not matched to a gene: 0. The CDR3, as DNA: TGTGCCAGCAGCTTAGGGACAGGGGCCTACGAGCAGTACTTC. Amino acid sequence: CASSLGTGAYEQYF.

This clonotype was seen at least ten times. This chain connects TRBV18 to TRBJ2-2, with D uncertain. The CDR3 has 16 amino acids. The germline V gene encodes CDR1 KGHSH and CDR2 LQKENI. V was trimmed by 2 bases and J by 6 bases, leaving 16 bases between them. The CDR3: CASSPSPTNRAGELFF. In DNA, the CDR3 is TGTGCCAGCTCACCATCCCCGACCAACCGGGCCGGGGAGCTGTTTTTT.

This sequence joins TRBV20-1 and TRBJ1-5; D not resolved. CDR3 length: 12 residues. CDR1 DFQATT and CDR2 SNEGSKA come from the germline V gene (reference sequence). V lost 6 bases, J lost 9 bases, and 15 bases lay in between. The CDR3 here is CSATDGGRPQHF. CDR3 sequence (DNA): TGCAGTGCGACGGACGGAGGTAGGCCCCAGCATTTT.

The rearrangement uses TRBV5-1 and TRBJ2-5; D might be TRBD1 (5 bases). The CDR3 is made up of 15 amino acids. CDR1 and CDR2 from the germline V gene are SGHRS and YFSETQ. Trimming removed 4 bases at V and 2 bases at J, with 15 bases between. CDR3 sequence (DNA): TGCGCCAGCAGCGTGGTGGCGGACAATCAAGAGACCCAGTACTTC. Translating gives CASSVVADNQETQYF.

Ten or more counts support this clonotype. The rearrangement joins TRBV5-5 to TRBJ2-2; D remains ambiguous. CDR3 length: 12 amino acids. The germline CDR1 and CDR2 sequences are SGHKS and YYEKEE (reference sequence). V lost 7 bases, J lost 1 base, and 5 bases lay in between. CDR3 DNA: TGTGCCAGCGCCATGAACACCGGGGAGCTGTTTTTT. Residues: CASAMNTGELFF.